The clone carrying this TCR beta chain occurred a few times. Its specificity is not known. There were healthy Caucasian individuals from Russia, aged roughly 6 to 100, serving as donors. Each individual donor underwent a draw of ten milliliters of peripheral blood. The sample is drawn from a study of blood T cells in healthy people across ages. Study outcomes and limitations: More naive CD4+ cells and higher diversity marked long-lived donors relative to aged donors.

Alongside a J-beta primer mix, a sample-barcoded 5' primer served in a second PCR lasting roughly 6 to 11 cycles. Each cDNA molecule was tagged by a template-switch adaptor that had 12 random nucleotides. Each CDR3 protein is one row after TCRdb ran MiXCR on the 5' RACE reads. This table has hundreds of thousands of distinct CDR3 sequences, approximately 52% appearing once. This CDR3 is 14 amino acids long. V trimming: 7 bases; J trimming: 5 bases; junction bases outside the gene matches: 11. Germline CDR1 and CDR2: SGHRS and YFSETQ. This chain uses TRBV5-1 with TRBJ2-7, with 8 bases matching TRBD1. The clonotype comes from a man aged 60-69 years in good health. The source material was blood. The CDR3 DNA reads TGCGCCAGCGGCCGACAGGGGATGGTGGACGAGCAGTACTTC. This encodes CASGRQGMVDEQYF.